These T cell receptor beta chains were read from a single sample in a study of Graves' ophthalmopathy and Graves' hyperthyroidism. Using its own MiXCR run on the multiplex PCR reads, TCRdb lists one record per CDR3 protein. The sample lists nearly 400,000 distinct CDR3 sequences, around 16% occurring once. Sequencing input: peripheral blood. The origin of the receptors is a woman under 30 with Graves' ophthalmopathy. The CDR3 runs from the conserved cysteine through the conserved F or W. D genes are given only for firm matches. The size field is filled for only some rows; it gives once, few, many or a size class.

clone size: many; V gene: TRBV18; J gene: TRBJ1-2; D gene: .; CDR3 DNA: TGTGCCAGCTCATCGCAGCGGACCTATGGCTACACCTTC; CDR3 protein: CASSSQRTYGYTF
clone size: few; V gene: TRBV20-1; J gene: TRBJ2-7; D gene: TRBD1; CDR3 DNA: TGCAGTGCTAGAGATCCCCCGGGACAGGGCGTCGGCGAGCAGTACTTC; CDR3 protein: CSARDPPGQGVGEQYF
clone size: many; V gene: TRBV6-1; J gene: TRBJ2-7; D gene: .; CDR3 DNA: TGTGCCAGCCGAACCGGGGCCTCCCTTCCACGGCAGTACTTC; CDR3 protein: CASRTGASLPRQYF
clone size: many; V gene: TRBV12-3/TRBV12-4; J gene: TRBJ1-2; D gene: .; CDR3 DNA: TGTGCCAGCAGTTTAGGACAGCTAAACTATGGCTACACCTTC; CDR3 protein: CASSLGQLNYGYTF
clone size: few; V gene: TRBV18; J gene: TRBJ1-1; D gene: .; CDR3 DNA: TGTGCCAGCTCACCCTTCGGGATCCCGGGAGCGAACACTGAAGCTTTCTTT; CDR3 protein: CASSPFGIPGANTEAFF
clone size: many; V gene: TRBV7-2; J gene: TRBJ2-5; D gene: TRBD1; CDR3 DNA: TGTGCCAGCAGCTTAGAGGGACAGGGGGGAGAGACCCAGTACTTC; CDR3 protein: CASSLEGQGGETQYF
clone size: many; V gene: TRBV28; J gene: TRBJ1-1; D gene: .; CDR3 DNA: TGTGCCAGCAGACAACGGTGGGAAGCTTTCTTT; CDR3 protein: CASRQRWEAFF
clone size: many; V gene: TRBV6-2/TRBV6-3; J gene: TRBJ1-1; D gene: .; CDR3 DNA: TGTGCCAGCAGTTCCGAAGGATTTTATGGGGACACTGAAGCTTTCTTT; CDR3 protein: CASSSEGFYGDTEAFF
clone size: many; V gene: TRBV7-2; J gene: TRBJ2-5; D gene: .; CDR3 DNA: TGTGCCAGCAGCCTCCACTACTTGGCCGACCCTCAAGAGACCCAGTACTTC; CDR3 protein: CASSLHYLADPQETQYF
clone size: many; V gene: TRBV7-2; J gene: TRBJ2-2; D gene: .; CDR3 DNA: TGTGCCAGCAGATTGAGAGGGAACACCGGGGAGCTGTCTTTT; CDR3 protein: CASRLRGNTGELSF
clone size: many; V gene: TRBV12-3/TRBV12-4; J gene: TRBJ1-3; D gene: .; CDR3 DNA: TGTGCCAGCAGTTTCCGACAGCGGGGAAACACCATATATTTT; CDR3 protein: CASSFRQRGNTIYF
clone size: many; V gene: TRBV5-5; J gene: TRBJ2-5; D gene: .; CDR3 DNA: TGTGCCAGCAGCTTGGGAGTTGGGGCGGAGACCCAGTACTTC; CDR3 protein: CASSLGVGAETQYF
clone size: .; V gene: TRBV9; J gene: TRBJ1-1; D gene: .; CDR3 DNA: TGTGCCAGCAGCGGGGGCCGAGGACAGCCGAACACTGAAGCTTTCTTT; CDR3 protein: CASSGGRGQPNTEAFF
clone size: many; V gene: TRBV6-2/TRBV6-3; J gene: TRBJ1-1; D gene: TRBD1; CDR3 DNA: TGTGCCAGCAGTTACCCCACGGCACCAACAGGGGATTCTGAAGCTTTCTTT; CDR3 protein: CASSYPTAPTGDSEAFF
clone size: many; V gene: TRBV14; J gene: TRBJ2-7; D gene: .; CDR3 DNA: TGTGCCAGCAGCCAAGGTACTAGCTACACCTACGAGCAGTACTTC; CDR3 protein: CASSQGTSYTYEQYF
clone size: many; V gene: TRBV20-1; J gene: TRBJ1-3; D gene: .; CDR3 DNA: TGCAGTGCTACCCAAACCCCCGAGGTCTCTGGAAACACCATATATTTT; CDR3 protein: CSATQTPEVSGNTIYF